This T cell receptor beta chain was documented in a study of shared clonotypes between healthy human individuals. Regarding the study as a whole: The represented genetic and exposure-history diversity was limited by the small number of donors. In a handful of donors, about 5% of naive CD4 clonotypes appeared in common.

Naive CD4+ cells were CD45RA-selected; the remaining cells were memory. Notes on this clone: Its antigen is as yet unknown.

TCRdb's table, derived via immunoSEQ multiplex PCR, lists solely in-frame clones and lacks some. The sample carries over a million clones, about 84% recorded once. CDR1 MDHEN and CDR2 SYDVKM come from the germline V gene. The V end was cut by 3 bases, the J end by 3 bases, with 14 bases between. CDR3 length: 16 amino acids. The sequenced material came from memory CD4+ T cells from PBMCs. The subset was: CD45RA-negative fraction. The rearrangement uses TRBV28 and TRBJ1-4; no clear D. The TCR sequence derives from a man younger than 35 in good health. Some clones in this sample may be carry-over from other donors' samples. In nucleotides, the CDR3 is TGTGCCAGCAGTTTCAGATCCCCGCCGGCTAATGAAAAACTGTTTTTT. It translates to CASSFRSPPANEKLFF.